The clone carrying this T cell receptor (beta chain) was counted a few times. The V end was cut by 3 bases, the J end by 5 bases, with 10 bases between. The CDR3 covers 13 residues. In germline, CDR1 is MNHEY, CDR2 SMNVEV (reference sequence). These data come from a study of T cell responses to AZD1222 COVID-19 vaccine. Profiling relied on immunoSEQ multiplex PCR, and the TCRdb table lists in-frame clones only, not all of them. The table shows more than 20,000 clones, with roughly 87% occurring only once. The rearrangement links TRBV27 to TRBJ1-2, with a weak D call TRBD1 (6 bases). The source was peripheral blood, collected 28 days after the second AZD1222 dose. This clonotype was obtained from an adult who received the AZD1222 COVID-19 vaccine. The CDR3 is CASSFGRGYGYTF. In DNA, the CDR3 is TGTGCCAGCAGTTTCGGCAGGGGTTATGGCTACACCTTC.